This T cell receptor beta chain originates from a study of molecular identifiers for immune sequencing clone quantification. Whole-study results and caveats: The study reportedly detected spiked Jurkat TCR RNA from one cell among some 1 million naive cells. More than 97% of effector molecules, versus under 1% of naive-cell molecules, belonged to clones above 20 RNA copies.

Previously described methods and listed TCR primers produced bulk TCR libraries. In TCRdb, the PCR reads were re-called with MiXCR into one record per CDR3 protein. The table has 63,000 or so distinct CDR3 sequences, around a sixth seen once. Turning to this clonotype: The antigen is not known.

Naive CD8 T cells were picked out by sorting for CD8+CD4-CCR7+CD45RA+. The CDR3 runs to 15 residues. V was shortened by 4 bases and J by 0 bases, with 9 bases between the two germline ends. The germline V gene has CDR1 MNHEY and CDR2 SVGAGI. This sequence originates from a human donor in good health. Some libraries in this study had Jurkat cell RNA spiked in. V and J are TRBV6-5 and TRBJ2-2, with a weak D call TRBD1 (6 bases). The sample comprised naive CD8+ T cells from blood, with Jurkat cell RNA spiked in. Subset indicated: FACS-sorted CD8+CD4-CCR7+CD45RA+ naive T cells. The CDR3 DNA is TGTGCCAGCAGTTTCGGGACAACGAACACCGGGGAGCTGTTTTTT. Its translation: CASSFGTTNTGELFF.